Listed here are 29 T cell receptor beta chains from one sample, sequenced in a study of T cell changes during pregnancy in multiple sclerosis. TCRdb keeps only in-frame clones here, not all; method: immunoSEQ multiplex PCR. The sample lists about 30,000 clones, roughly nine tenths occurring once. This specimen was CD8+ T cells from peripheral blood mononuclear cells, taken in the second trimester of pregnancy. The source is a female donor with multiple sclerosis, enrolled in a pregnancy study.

In nucleotides, the CDR3 is TGTGCCATCAGTGAGGGGAGGGCCACCTACTACGAGCAGTACTTC. Translated: CAISEGRATYYEQYF. The V gene is TRBV10-3, the J gene TRBJ2-7; 7 bases align to TRBD2. CDR3 length: 15 amino acids. Losses at the gene ends were 2 bases for V and 3 bases for J; bases not matched to a gene: 7. The germline V gene encodes CDR1 ENHRY and CDR2 SYGVKD.

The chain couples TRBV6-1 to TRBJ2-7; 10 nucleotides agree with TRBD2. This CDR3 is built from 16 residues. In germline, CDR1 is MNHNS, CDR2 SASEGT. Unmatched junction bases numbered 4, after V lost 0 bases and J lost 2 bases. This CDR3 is CASSEASAGGAYEQYF. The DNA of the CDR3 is TGTGCCAGCAGTGAAGCTTCAGCGGGGGGGGCCTACGAGCAGTACTTC.

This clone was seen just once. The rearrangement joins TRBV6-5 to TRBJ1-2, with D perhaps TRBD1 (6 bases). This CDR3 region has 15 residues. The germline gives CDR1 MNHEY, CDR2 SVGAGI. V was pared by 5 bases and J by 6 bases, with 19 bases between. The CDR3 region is CASSPFQGNLNGYTF. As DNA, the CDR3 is TGTGCCAGCAGTCCCTTCCAGGGGAACCTGAATGGCTACACCTTC.

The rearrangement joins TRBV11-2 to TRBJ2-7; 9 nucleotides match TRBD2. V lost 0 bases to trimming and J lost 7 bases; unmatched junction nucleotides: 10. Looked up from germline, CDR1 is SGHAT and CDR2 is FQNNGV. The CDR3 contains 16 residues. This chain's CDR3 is CASSLDLGLARSEQYF. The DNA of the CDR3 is TGTGCCAGCAGCTTAGATCTGGGACTAGCCCGGTCGGAGCAGTACTTC.

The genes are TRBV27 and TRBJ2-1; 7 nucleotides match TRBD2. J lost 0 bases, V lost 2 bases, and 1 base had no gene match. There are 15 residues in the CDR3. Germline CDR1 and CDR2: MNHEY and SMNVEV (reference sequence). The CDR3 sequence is CASSLERGSYNEQFF. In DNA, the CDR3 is TGTGCCAGCAGTTTAGAGCGGGGCTCCTACAATGAGCAGTTCTTC.

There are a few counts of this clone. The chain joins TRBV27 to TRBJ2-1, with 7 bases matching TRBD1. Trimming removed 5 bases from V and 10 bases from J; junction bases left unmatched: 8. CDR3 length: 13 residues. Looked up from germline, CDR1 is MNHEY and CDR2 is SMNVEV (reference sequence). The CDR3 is CASSPNRGWEQFF. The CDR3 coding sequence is TGTGCCAGCAGTCCTAACAGGGGTTGGGAGCAGTTCTTC.

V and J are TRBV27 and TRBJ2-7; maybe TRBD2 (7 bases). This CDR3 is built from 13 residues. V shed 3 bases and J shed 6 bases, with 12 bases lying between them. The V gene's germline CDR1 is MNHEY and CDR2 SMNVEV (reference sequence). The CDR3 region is CASSFRGGSEQYF. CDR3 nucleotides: TGTGCCAGCAGTTTTAGGGGGGGCTCCGAGCAGTACTTC.

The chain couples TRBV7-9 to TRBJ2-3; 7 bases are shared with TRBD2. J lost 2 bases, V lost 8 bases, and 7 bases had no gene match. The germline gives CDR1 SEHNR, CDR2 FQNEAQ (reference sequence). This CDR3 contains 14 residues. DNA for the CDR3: TGTGCCAGCTCTCCTAGCGGTAACACAGATACGCAGTATTTT. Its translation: CASSPSGNTDTQYF. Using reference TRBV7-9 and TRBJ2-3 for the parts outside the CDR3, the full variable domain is DTGVSQNPRHKITKRGQNVTFRCDPISEHNRLYWYRQTLGQGPEFLTYFQNEAQLEKSRLLSDRFSAERPKGSFSTLEIQRTEQGDSAMYLCASSPSGNTDTQYFGPGTRLTVL.

The DNA for the CDR3 is TGTGCCAGCAGTTCTAGCGGGAGTATCTACGAGCAGTACTTC. The encoded protein is CASSSSGSIYEQYF. V usage is TRBV6-5 and J usage is TRBJ2-7, with 10 nucleotides matching TRBD2. CDR1 MNHEY and CDR2 SVGAGI come from the germline V gene. This CDR3 is built from 14 residues. V shed 4 bases, J shed 3 bases, and the junction held 3 bases outside the gene matches.

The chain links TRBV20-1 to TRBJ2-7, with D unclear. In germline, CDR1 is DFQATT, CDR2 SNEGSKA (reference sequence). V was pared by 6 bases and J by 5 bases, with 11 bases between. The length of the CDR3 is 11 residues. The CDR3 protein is CSANNGNEQYF. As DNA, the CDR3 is TGCAGTGCCAATAATGGCAACGAGCAGTACTTC.

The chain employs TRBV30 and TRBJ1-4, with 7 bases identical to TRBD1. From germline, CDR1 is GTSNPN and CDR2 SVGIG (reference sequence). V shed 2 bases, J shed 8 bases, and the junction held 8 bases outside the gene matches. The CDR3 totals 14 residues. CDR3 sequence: CAWSPTGDVEKLFF. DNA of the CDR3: TGTGCCTGGAGTCCCACAGGGGACGTCGAAAAACTGTTTTTT.

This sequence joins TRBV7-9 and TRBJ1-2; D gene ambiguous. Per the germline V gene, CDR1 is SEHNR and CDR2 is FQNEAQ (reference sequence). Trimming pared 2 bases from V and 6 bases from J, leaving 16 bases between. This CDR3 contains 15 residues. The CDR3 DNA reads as TGTGCCAGCAGCTTATCCCGAGGGAGGTCCGATGGCTACACCTTC. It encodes CASSLSRGRSDGYTF.

The CDR3 loop is CASSVVGGIGETQYF. The DNA for the CDR3 is TGTGCCAGCAGCGTAGTCGGCGGGATAGGGGAGACCCAGTACTTC. The gene calls are TRBV9 and TRBJ2-5; D may be TRBD2 (6 bases). CDR1 is SGDLS, CDR2 YYNGEE, per germline. CDR3 size: 15 residues. V was cut by 0 bases and J by 5 bases, with 14 bases left in between.

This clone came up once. The CDR3 coding sequence is TGTGCCAGCAGCGTAGATCGCTCCTACAATGAGCAGTTCTTC. Its protein is CASSVDRSYNEQFF. The chain employs TRBV9 and TRBJ2-1; D unclear. The CDR3 sequence is 14 residues long. Trimming left V 0 bases short and J 0 bases short, with 4 bases between. The germline gives CDR1 SGDLS, CDR2 YYNGEE.

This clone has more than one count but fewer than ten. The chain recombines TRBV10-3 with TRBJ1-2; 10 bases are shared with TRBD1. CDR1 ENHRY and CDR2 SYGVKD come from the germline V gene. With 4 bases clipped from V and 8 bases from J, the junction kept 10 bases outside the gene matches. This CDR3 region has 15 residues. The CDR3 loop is CAISGRDRGLRGYTF. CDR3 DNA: TGTGCCATCAGTGGCCGGGACAGGGGCCTTCGGGGCTACACCTTC.

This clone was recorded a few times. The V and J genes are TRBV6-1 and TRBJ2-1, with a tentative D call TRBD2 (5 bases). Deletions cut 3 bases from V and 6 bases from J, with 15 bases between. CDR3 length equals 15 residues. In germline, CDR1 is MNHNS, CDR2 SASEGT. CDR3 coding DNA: TGTGCCAGCAGTGACTCCTTGGGGAGTGTCAATGAGCAGTTCTTC. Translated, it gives CASSDSLGSVNEQFF.

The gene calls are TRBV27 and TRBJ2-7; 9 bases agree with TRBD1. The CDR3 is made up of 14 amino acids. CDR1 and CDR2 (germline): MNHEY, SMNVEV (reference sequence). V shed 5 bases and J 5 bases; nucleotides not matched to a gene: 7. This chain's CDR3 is CASSRTGDGNEQYF. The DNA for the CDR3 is TGTGCCAGCAGTCGGACAGGGGATGGGAACGAGCAGTACTTC.

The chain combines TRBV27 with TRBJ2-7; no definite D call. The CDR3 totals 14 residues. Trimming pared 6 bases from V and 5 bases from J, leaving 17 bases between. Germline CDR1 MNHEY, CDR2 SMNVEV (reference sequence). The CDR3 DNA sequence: TGTGCCAGCAGCCGGATCCTATCGGGTAACGAGCAGTACTTC. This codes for CASSRILSGNEQYF.

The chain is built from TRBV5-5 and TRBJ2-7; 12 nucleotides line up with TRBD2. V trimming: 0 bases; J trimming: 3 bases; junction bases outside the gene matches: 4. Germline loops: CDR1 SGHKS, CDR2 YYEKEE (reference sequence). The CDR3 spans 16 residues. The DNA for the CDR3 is TGTGCCAGCAGCTTGGGGGGACTAGCGGGTATCTACGAGCAGTACTTC. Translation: CASSLGGLAGIYEQYF.

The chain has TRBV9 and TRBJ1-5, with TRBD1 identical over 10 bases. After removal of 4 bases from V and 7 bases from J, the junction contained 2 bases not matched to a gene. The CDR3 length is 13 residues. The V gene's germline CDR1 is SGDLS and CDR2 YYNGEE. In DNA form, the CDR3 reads TGTGCCAGCAGCTTGACAGGGGGCCAGCCCCAGCATTTT. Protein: CASSLTGGQPQHF.

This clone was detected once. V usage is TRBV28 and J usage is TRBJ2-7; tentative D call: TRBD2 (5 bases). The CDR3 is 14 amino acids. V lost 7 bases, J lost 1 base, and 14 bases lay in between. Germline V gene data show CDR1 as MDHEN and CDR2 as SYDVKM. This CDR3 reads CASTPAEASYEQYF. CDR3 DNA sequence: TGTGCCAGCACCCCGGCGGAGGCGTCCTACGAGCAGTACTTC.

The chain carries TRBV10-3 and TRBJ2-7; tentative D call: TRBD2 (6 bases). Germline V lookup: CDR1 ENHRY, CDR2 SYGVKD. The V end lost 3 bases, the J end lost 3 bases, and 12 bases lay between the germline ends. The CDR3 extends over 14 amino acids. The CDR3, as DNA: TGTGCCATCAGTGAAGGCGGGAAAATCTACGAGCAGTACTTC. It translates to CAISEGGKIYEQYF.

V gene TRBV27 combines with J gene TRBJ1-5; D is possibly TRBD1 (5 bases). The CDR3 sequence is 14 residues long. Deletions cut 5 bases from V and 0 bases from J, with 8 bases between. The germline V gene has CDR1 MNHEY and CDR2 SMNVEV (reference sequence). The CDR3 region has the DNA TGTGCCAGCAGTGTTACAGGTAGCAATCAGCCCCAGCATTTT. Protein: CASSVTGSNQPQHF.

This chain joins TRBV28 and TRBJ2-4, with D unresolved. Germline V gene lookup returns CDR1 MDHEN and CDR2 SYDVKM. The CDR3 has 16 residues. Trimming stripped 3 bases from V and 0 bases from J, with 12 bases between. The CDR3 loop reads CASSFGVDLAKNIQYF. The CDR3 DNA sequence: TGTGCCAGCAGTTTTGGAGTTGACCTAGCCAAAAACATTCAGTACTTC.

CDR3 coding DNA: TGTGCCACCAGCAGAAAAACAGGGGATGGCTACACCTTC. It encodes CATSRKTGDGYTF. This chain links TRBV15 with TRBJ1-2; 7 bases line up with TRBD1. V was pared by 2 bases and J by 6 bases, with 3 bases of the junction left unmatched. CDR3 length: 13 residues. The germline CDR1 and CDR2 sequences are LNHNV and YYDKDF (reference sequence).

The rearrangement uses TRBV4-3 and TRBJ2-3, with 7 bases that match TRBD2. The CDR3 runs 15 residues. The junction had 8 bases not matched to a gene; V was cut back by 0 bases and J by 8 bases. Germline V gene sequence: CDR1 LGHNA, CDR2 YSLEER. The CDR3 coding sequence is TGCGCCAGCAGCCAAGATGTGGGGGGGTCGGGTACGCAGTATTTT. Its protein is CASSQDVGGSGTQYF.

The CDR3 reads CASSRGAGGTDTQYF. The CDR3 region has the DNA TGTGCCAGCAGTAGGGGAGCGGGTGGCACAGATACGCAGTATTTT. The chain combines TRBV2 with TRBJ2-3; a weak D match, TRBD2 (6 bases). The CDR3 length is 15 residues. CDR1 is SNHLY, CDR2 FYNNEI, per germline. Trimming took off 5 bases at V and 1 base at J, with 13 bases between the two ends.

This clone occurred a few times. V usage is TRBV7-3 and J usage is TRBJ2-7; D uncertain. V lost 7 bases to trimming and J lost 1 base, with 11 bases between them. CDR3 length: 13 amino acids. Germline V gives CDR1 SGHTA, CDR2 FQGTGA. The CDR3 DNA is TGTGCCAGCATTAGCCCGAGATCCTACGAGCAGTACTTC. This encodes CASISPRSYEQYF. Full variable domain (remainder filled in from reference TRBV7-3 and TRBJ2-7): GAGVSQTPSNKVTEKGKYVELRCDPISGHTALYWYRQSLGQGPEFLIYFQGTGAADDSGLPNDRFFAVRPEGSVSTLKIQRTERGDSAVYLCASISPRSYEQYFGPGTRLTVT.

The CDR3 DNA is TGTGCCAGCAGCTTAGTTAGCGGGGGGGCCGGGGAGCTGTTTTTT. Encoded protein: CASSLVSGGAGELFF. This chain joins TRBV7-8 and TRBJ2-2; TRBD2 agrees at 11 bases. The germline V gene has CDR1 SGHVS and CDR2 FQNEAQ. This CDR3 region has 15 residues. V was pared by 1 base and J by 6 bases, with 1 base of the junction left unmatched.